This T cell receptor beta chain was captured by sequencing in a study of blood T cell repertoires in COVID-19. At the level of the study: PBMCs, B-cell-depleted T cells, or T cells provided the cDNA or gDNA that made up the material.

The CDR3 runs to 16 residues. CDR1 KGHSH and CDR2 LQKENI come from the germline V gene. V was shortened by 4 bases and J by 3 bases, with 16 bases between the two germline ends. Per the original data handling: For nucleated cells, counts were estimated from reference gene primer amplification. The method was immunoSEQ multiplex PCR; TCRdb's version includes in-frame clones alone and lacks a portion of them. V and J calls and clone size come straight from that table; D and trimming were deduced from the DNA. This sample has 250,000 or so clones, with approximately 90% found just once. Study members were between roughly 18 and 100 years old and lived in 24 US regions. Participants classified as exposed had met a COVID-19 case within 2 weeks before study entry.

The sequence was collected from a man aged 35 to 55 who had been exposed to COVID-19. Source material: PBMCs or T cells enriched from blood (not recorded which). The rearrangement joins TRBV18 to TRBJ1-5, with D possibly being TRBD1 (5 bases). The DNA of the CDR3 is TGTGCCAGCTCACTAACCTTGACAGCTTACAATCAGCCCCAGCATTTT. Translated: CASSLTLTAYNQPQHF.